A selection of T cell receptor beta chains follows, all from one sample in a study of shared clonotypes between healthy human individuals. This table comes from immunoSEQ multiplex PCR, and its TCRdb copy is limited to in-frame clones, with some not included. This sample has 550,000 to 800,000 clones, with about nine tenths found just once. Sequenced input: memory CD8+ T cells from PBMCs. All receptors derive from a man younger than 30 in good health. Some clones in this sample may be carry-over from other donors' samples. Both conserved end residues are part of each CDR3. A D gene is named only where the DNA matches it firmly.

d_call: NA
v_call: TRBV7-9
j_call: TRBJ2-7
cdr3_aa: CASSPEGGDRTYEQYF
cdr3_nt: TGTGCCAGCAGCCCAGAGGGGGGGGACAGGACCTACGAGCAGTACTTC

d_call: NA
v_call: TRBV4-1
j_call: TRBJ1-1
cdr3_aa: CASSQVGNTEAFF
cdr3_nt: TGCGCCAGCAGCCAAGTGGGGAACACTGAAGCTTTCTTT

d_call: TRBD2
v_call: TRBV27
j_call: TRBJ2-7
cdr3_aa: CASSTAGESYEQYF
cdr3_nt: TGTGCCAGCAGCACGGCGGGAGAGTCCTACGAGCAGTACTTC

d_call: NA
v_call: TRBV6-1
j_call: TRBJ2-2
cdr3_aa: CASSRLTNTGELFF
cdr3_nt: TGTGCCAGCAGCAGGCTTACCAACACCGGGGAGCTGTTTTTT

d_call: TRBD2
v_call: TRBV7-3
j_call: TRBJ2-1
cdr3_aa: CASSSGLAGVNDLGVGLNEQFF
cdr3_nt: TGTGCCAGCAGTTCGGGACTAGCGGGAGTGAACGATCTAGGAGTGGGGTTGAATGAGCAGTTCTTC

d_call: NA
v_call: TRBV5-1
j_call: TRBJ2-2
cdr3_aa: CASSLYARAGGELFF
cdr3_nt: TGCGCCAGCAGCTTGTATGCACGAGCGGGTGGGGAGCTGTTTTTT

d_call: NA
v_call: TRBV29-1
j_call: TRBJ2-7
cdr3_aa: CSVRDTVSYEQYF
cdr3_nt: TGCAGCGTCCGGGACACCGTCTCCTACGAGCAGTACTTC

d_call: TRBD1
v_call: TRBV4-1
j_call: TRBJ1-5
cdr3_aa: CASSQVAGQGVQPQHF
cdr3_nt: TGCGCCAGCAGCCAAGTGGCGGGACAGGGTGTTCAGCCCCAGCATTTT

d_call: NA
v_call: TRBV19
j_call: TRBJ1-5
cdr3_aa: CASSIGHLYSNQPQHF
cdr3_nt: TGTGCCAGTAGTATAGGTCACCTATATAGCAATCAGCCCCAGCATTTT

d_call: NA
v_call: TRBV28
j_call: TRBJ1-5
cdr3_aa: CASRKGTPGERYQPQHF
cdr3_nt: TGTGCCAGCAGAAAGGGGACGCCGGGCGAACGGTATCAGCCCCAGCATTTT

d_call: TRBD1
v_call: TRBV7-9
j_call: TRBJ1-4
cdr3_aa: CASSRVPPDREGSEKLFF
cdr3_nt: TGTGCCAGCAGCCGAGTTCCGCCTGACAGGGAGGGGAGTGAAAAACTGTTTTTT

d_call: NA
v_call: TRBV28
j_call: TRBJ1-3
cdr3_aa: CASSLPLWGSGNTIYF
cdr3_nt: TGTGCCAGCAGTTTACCCCTTTGGGGGTCTGGAAACACCATATATTTT

d_call: TRBD2
v_call: TRBV5-3
j_call: TRBJ2-1
cdr3_aa: CARSDPIGLAGVPGTEKSYNEQFF
cdr3_nt: TGTGCCAGAAGTGACCCGATAGGACTAGCGGGAGTCCCCGGAACCGAAAAGTCCTACAATGAGCAGTTCTTC

d_call: TRBD2
v_call: TRBV5-1
j_call: TRBJ2-5
cdr3_aa: CASSLELAGGRMETQYF
cdr3_nt: TGCGCCAGCAGCTTGGAACTAGCGGGAGGGCGTATGGAGACCCAGTACTTC

d_call: TRBD1
v_call: TRBV29-1
j_call: TRBJ1-2
cdr3_aa: CSVEWDRGNYGYTF
cdr3_nt: TGCAGCGTTGAATGGGACAGGGGAAACTATGGCTACACCTTC

d_call: TRBD1
v_call: TRBV28
j_call: TRBJ2-7
cdr3_aa: CASSFGTGNYEQYF
cdr3_nt: TGTGCCAGCAGTTTCGGGACAGGGAACTACGAGCAGTACTTC

d_call: NA
v_call: TRBV11-2
j_call: TRBJ2-7
cdr3_aa: CASSQGLESYEQYF
cdr3_nt: TGTGCCAGCAGCCAAGGGCTAGAGTCCTACGAGCAGTACTTC

d_call: NA
v_call: TRBV27
j_call: TRBJ2-7
cdr3_aa: CASSLGRVNEQYF
cdr3_nt: TGTGCCAGCAGTTTAGGTAGGGTGAACGAGCAGTACTTC